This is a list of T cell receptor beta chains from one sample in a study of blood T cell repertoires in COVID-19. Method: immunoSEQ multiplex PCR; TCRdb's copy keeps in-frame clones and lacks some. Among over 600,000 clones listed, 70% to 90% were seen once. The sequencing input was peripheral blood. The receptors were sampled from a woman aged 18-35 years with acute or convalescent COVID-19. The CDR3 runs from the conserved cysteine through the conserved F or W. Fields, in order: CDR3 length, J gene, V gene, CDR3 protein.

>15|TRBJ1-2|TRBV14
CASSQDMRGFYGYTF
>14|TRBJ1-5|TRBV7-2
CASSLELSNQPQHF
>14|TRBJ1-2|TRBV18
CASSISQGPEGYTF
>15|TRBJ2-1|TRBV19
CASSMAGGSYNEQFF
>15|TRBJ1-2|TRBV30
CAWSTSRTANYGYTF
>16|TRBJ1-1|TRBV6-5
CASSSPASPGGPEAFF
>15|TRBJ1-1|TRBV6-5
CASSYSRGGRAEAFF
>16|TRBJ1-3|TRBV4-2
CASSQDQGAPGNTIYF
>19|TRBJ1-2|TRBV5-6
CASSPALTRSGLPSYGYTF
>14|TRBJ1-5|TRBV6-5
CASSYSGEGRAQHF
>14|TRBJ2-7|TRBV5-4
CASSAGQVTYEQYF